Presented here are 31 T cell receptor beta chains from one specimen sequenced in a study of blood T cell repertoires in COVID-19. Clones were read by immunoSEQ multiplex PCR, and TCRdb kept only the in-frame ones, dropping some. This sample has about 250,000 clones, with about 82% found just once. Sequencing input: peripheral blood. All receptors derive from a woman aged 55-75 years with active or convalescent COVID-19.

V gene TRBV3-1 (or the pseudogene TRBV3-2) combines with J gene TRBJ2-3; 13 nucleotides agree with TRBD2. J was trimmed by 5 bases and V by 10 bases; bases with no gene match: 6. The germline CDR1 and CDR2 sequences are LGHDT and YNNKEL (reference sequence). The CDR3 is 14 amino acids. For the CDR3, the DNA is TGTGCCACAGGACTAGCGGGAGCTGGAGATACGCAGTATTTT. Amino acid sequence: CATGLAGAGDTQYF.

This clone was seen once. V and J are TRBV19 and TRBJ1-4; D uncertain. With 3 bases removed from V and 13 bases from J, the gap between germline ends came to 18 bases. The CDR3 sequence is 14 residues long. Germline V gene sequence: CDR1 LNHDA, CDR2 SQIVND (reference sequence). CDR3 sequence: CASSMRHGPGGLFF. The CDR3 DNA sequence: TGTGCCAGTAGTATGAGACACGGGCCGGGAGGACTGTTTTTT.

The V call is TRBV30, the J call TRBJ2-2; maybe TRBD1 (6 bases). Germline V gives CDR1 GTSNPN, CDR2 SVGIG (reference sequence). Deletions cut 2 bases from V and 0 bases from J, with 13 bases between. This CDR3 spans 16 amino acids. CDR3 DNA sequence: TGTGCCTGGAGTACGGCCGGGACAACGAACACCGGGGAGCTGTTTTTT. It yields the protein CAWSTAGTTNTGELFF.

This clone was observed a single time. The chain links TRBV7-8 to TRBJ2-7; D is undetermined. This CDR3 has 14 amino acids. The ends were cut back, 5 bases at V and 1 base at J, with 12 bases in the middle. Germline CDR1 is SGHVS and CDR2 is FQNEAQ. The CDR3 reads CASSPQTGSYEQYV. In DNA, the CDR3 is TGTGCCAGCAGCCCGCAGACCGGGTCCTACGAGCAGTACGTC.

The genes are TRBV2 and TRBJ1-1, with 7 positions matching TRBD1. CDR1 is SNHLY and CDR2 is FYNNEI in the germline V gene. The CDR3 is made up of 14 amino acids. Trimming at V came to 7 bases and at J to 4 bases, leaving 9 bases not matched to a gene. Here the CDR3 DNA reads TGTGCCAGCATGCGGCAGGGGGTCTCCACTGAAGCTTTCTTT. It encodes CASMRQGVSTEAFF.

This clone was seen a few times. The chain couples TRBV10-3 to TRBJ2-3, with TRBD2 matching 10 bases. The CDR3 length is 15 residues. Losses at the gene ends were 6 bases for V and 2 bases for J; bases not matched to a gene: 5. The germline CDR1 and CDR2 sequences are ENHRY and SYGVKD. The CDR3 protein is CAISATSGLTDTQYF. For the CDR3, the DNA is TGTGCCATCAGCGCGACTAGCGGGCTCACAGATACGCAGTATTTT.

The V call is TRBV15, the J call TRBJ1-4, with 11 bases matching TRBD1. CDR1 and CDR2 from the germline V gene are LNHNV and YYDKDF (reference sequence). Trimming cost V 0 bases and J 7 bases; bases outside gene matches: 1. The CDR3 has 15 residues. CDR3 residues: CATSRDGTGGEKLFF. For the CDR3, the DNA is TGTGCCACCAGCAGAGATGGGACAGGGGGTGAAAAACTGTTTTTT.

The V and J genes are TRBV28 and TRBJ1-5; the D gene is possibly TRBD1 (5 bases). Germline V gene sequence: CDR1 MDHEN, CDR2 SYDVKM. V lost 6 bases and J lost 5, with 14 bases in between. CDR3 length equals 14 residues. CDR3 sequence (DNA): TGTGCCAGCAGCCCAGTGGGGGAGGATCAGCCCCAGCATTTT. Amino acid sequence: CASSPVGEDQPQHF.

The J gene is TRBJ2-7, the V gene TRBV6-5; no firm D call. Germline V gives CDR1 MNHEY, CDR2 SVGAGI. This CDR3 is built from 12 residues. Trimming cost V 8 bases and J 4 bases, with 12 bases left between them. The CDR3 DNA reads TGTGCCAGCTCCGAACCAGGTTACGAGCAGTACGTC. Translation gives CASSEPGYEQYV.

The J gene is TRBJ2-1, the V gene TRBV12-5; D is ambiguous. Germline-derived CDR1 and CDR2 are LGHNT and FRNRAP. V was pared by 6 bases and J by 0 bases, with 15 bases between. CDR3 length equals 16 residues. CDR3 nucleotides: TGTGCTAGTGGCCCTACCCCCTTCCTCTCCTACAATGAGCAGTTCTTC. It yields the protein CASGPTPFLSYNEQFF.

The chain uses TRBV6-2 or TRBV6-3 and TRBJ2-3, with TRBD2 matching 8 bases. After removal of 4 bases from V and 1 base from J, the junction contained 7 bases not matched to a gene. This CDR3 is 16 amino acids long. Germline-derived CDR1 and CDR2 are MNHEY and SVGEGT. CDR3 amino acids: CASSFSSGSGTDTQYF. The CDR3, as DNA: TGTGCCAGCAGTTTTTCCAGCGGGAGTGGCACAGATACGCAGTATTTT.

CDR3: CASSDANKYEQYF. CDR3 nucleotides: TGTGCCAGCAGTGACGCCAACAAATACGAGCAGTACTTC. The chain couples TRBV6-1 to TRBJ2-7, with D hard to call. V lost 3 bases and J lost 4, with 10 bases in between. The CDR3 runs to 13 residues. Germline CDR1 and CDR2: MNHNS and SASEGT.

The count of this clone is one. The chain carries TRBV15 and TRBJ1-1, with TRBD1 identical over 7 bases. The CDR3 is 15 amino acids. Unmatched junction bases numbered 6, after V lost 1 base and J lost 4 bases. Germline V CDR1 and CDR2: LNHNV, YYDKDF (reference sequence). CDR3 coding DNA: TGTGCCACCAGCAGAGGGTCGACAGGGAGCACTGAAGCTTTCTTT. Its translation: CATSRGSTGSTEAFF.

V and J are TRBV4-1 and TRBJ1-4; D is unclear. This CDR3 has 14 residues. Germline V lookup: CDR1 MGHRA, CDR2 YSYEKL. V lost 1 base, J lost 5 bases, and 8 bases lay in between. CDR3 sequence (DNA): TGCGCCAGCAGCCAAGCGAGTTCCAATGAAAAACTGTTTTTT. This encodes CASSQASSNEKLFF.

For the CDR3, the DNA is TGTGCCTGGAGTGGGATATCGGGGTTTGATGAAAAACTGTTTTTT. Its translation: CAWSGISGFDEKLFF. The genes are TRBV30 and TRBJ1-4; D gene ambiguous. CDR1 is GTSNPN and CDR2 is SVGIG in the germline V gene (reference sequence). The CDR3 is 15 amino acids. V gave up 1 base and J gave up 6 bases, with 15 bases separating them.

This chain's CDR3 is CASSGTGGNTIYF. The CDR3 region has the DNA TGCGCCAGCAGTGGGACAGGGGGAAACACCATATATTTT. The rearrangement links TRBV10-2 to TRBJ1-3, with 8 bases fitting TRBD1. The CDR3 extends over 13 amino acids. The germline CDR1 and CDR2 sequences are WSHSY and SAAADI. With 4 bases clipped from V and 4 bases from J, the junction kept 0 bases outside the gene matches.

The chain combines TRBV9 with TRBJ2-1, with D possibly being TRBD2 (5 bases). Germline V gene data show CDR1 as SGDLS and CDR2 as YYNGEE. The ends were cut back, 7 bases at V and 3 bases at J, with 11 bases in the middle. The CDR3 runs 13 residues. The CDR3 protein is CASSRTVYNEQFF. The CDR3, as DNA: TGTGCCAGCTCCCGGACTGTCTACAATGAGCAGTTCTTC.

J is TRBJ2-7 and V is TRBV5-1; D might be TRBD1 (5 bases). The CDR3 contains 14 residues. The V end was cut by 0 bases, the J end by 7 bases, with 14 bases between. CDR1 and CDR2 from the germline V gene are SGHRS and YFSETQ. CDR3 loop: CASSLEASSGEQYF. CDR3 bases: TGCGCCAGCAGCTTGGAGGCGTCTTCAGGGGAGCAGTACTTC.

V usage is TRBV21-1 and J usage is TRBJ2-1; the table gives TRBD1 as D, unverified against the DNA. TRBV21-1 counts as a pseudogene. This CDR3 is 11 amino acids long. CDR3 bases: TGTGCCAGCAGCAAAGTCAGTGAGCAGTTCTTC. It specifies CASSKVSEQFF.

The J gene is TRBJ1-2, the V gene TRBV6-5; no firm D call. V gave up 11 bases and J gave up 7 bases, with 17 bases separating them. The CDR3 runs to 12 residues. The V gene's germline CDR1 is MNHEY and CDR2 SVGAGI. The CDR3 here is CASMGGVGGYTF. CDR3 nucleotide sequence: TGTGCCTCAATGGGCGGGGTAGGTGGCTACACCTTC.

This clone came up a few times. V and J are TRBV20-1 and TRBJ2-1; TRBD2 matches 11 bases. The CDR3 runs to 16 residues. CDR1 is DFQATT, CDR2 SNEGSKA, per germline (reference sequence). Trimming cost V 3 bases and J 7 bases; bases outside gene matches: 11. The CDR3 reads CSASRLLAGGTNEQFF. Written as DNA, the CDR3 is TGCAGTGCTAGTCGTCTTCTAGCGGGAGGAACTAATGAGCAGTTCTTC.

This chain joins TRBV20-1 and TRBJ1-2; D may be TRBD1 (5 bases). The V gene's germline CDR1 is DFQATT and CDR2 SNEGSKA (reference sequence). There are 13 residues in the CDR3. V was clipped by 3 bases and J by 4 bases, with 12 bases between them. The chain's CDR3 is CSASQRGGYGYTF. The CDR3 DNA sequence: TGCAGTGCTAGTCAGCGGGGCGGCTATGGCTACACCTTC.

V usage is TRBV5-4 and J usage is TRBJ2-1, with 12 bases matching TRBD2. Germline lookup yields CDR1 SGHNT and CDR2 YYREEE (reference sequence). J gave up 5 bases and V 4 bases, and 4 bases lay outside the gene matches. This CDR3 has 15 amino acids. The CDR3 coding sequence is TGTGCCAGCAGCCAACTAGCGGGGGGACACAATGAGCAGTTCTTC. It is translated as CASSQLAGGHNEQFF.

The V gene is TRBV6-6, the J gene TRBJ1-4, with D tentatively TRBD1 (5 bases). Germline values: CDR1 MNHNY, CDR2 SVGAGI (reference sequence). Trimming left V 7 bases short and J 5 bases short, with 11 bases between. The CDR3 length is 13 residues. The CDR3 sequence: CASKGLTNEKLFF. The CDR3 nucleotides are TGTGCCAGCAAGGGACTCACGAATGAAAAACTGTTTTTT.

The rearrangement joins TRBV7-9 to TRBJ2-2, with 7 bases that match TRBD1. Germline V gene sequence: CDR1 SEHNR, CDR2 FQNEAQ (reference sequence). The junction had 8 bases not matched to a gene; V was cut back by 5 bases and J by 5 bases. The CDR3 runs 15 residues. In DNA, the CDR3 is TGTGCCAGCAGCACCCGGGACAGAGTAACCGGGGAGCTGTTTTTT. This gives the protein CASSTRDRVTGELFF. Full variable domain (remainder filled in from reference TRBV7-9 and TRBJ2-2): DTGVSQNPRHKITKRGQNVTFRCDPISEHNRLYWYRQTLGQGPEFLTYFQNEAQLEKSRLLSDRFSAERPKGSFSTLEIQRTEQGDSAMYLCASSTRDRVTGELFFGEGSRLTVL.

The chain has TRBV5-6 and TRBJ2-7; 14 nucleotides agree with TRBD2. J was trimmed by 2 bases and V by 2 bases; bases with no gene match: 3. This CDR3 comprises 16 residues. Looked up from germline, CDR1 is SGHDT and CDR2 is YYEEEE. The DNA for the CDR3 is TGTGCCAGCAGCTTCCCGGGACTAGCGGGAGCCTACGAGCAGTACTTC. Its protein product is CASSFPGLAGAYEQYF.

The rearrangement uses TRBV6-6 and TRBJ2-1, with 7 bases fitting TRBD1. J gave up 5 bases and V 6 bases, and 7 bases lay outside the gene matches. Germline values: CDR1 MNHNY, CDR2 SVGAGI (reference sequence). The CDR3 covers 14 residues. CDR3 loop: CASRQGGQNNEQFF. The CDR3 nucleotides read TGTGCCAGCAGGCAAGGGGGACAGAACAATGAGCAGTTCTTC.

This chain connects TRBV2 to TRBJ1-3; the D is unclear. The CDR3 length is 15 residues. Deletions cut 2 bases from V and 0 bases from J, with 8 bases between. The germline gives CDR1 SNHLY, CDR2 FYNNEI. CDR3 residues: CASSESHYSGNTIYF. In nucleotides, the CDR3 is TGTGCCAGCAGTGAAAGCCATTACTCTGGAAACACCATATATTTT.

This clone has ten or more counts. This rearrangement joins TRBV11-2 to TRBJ2-7; TRBD2 matches at 7 bases. Germline V gene lookup returns CDR1 SGHAT and CDR2 FQNNGV. The CDR3 is 15 residues long. V lost 5 bases and J lost 3; bases outside the gene matches: 10. CDR3 bases: TGTGCCAGCAGCCTTACCCTAGCGGTAGACTACGAGCAGTACTTC. Its translation is CASSLTLAVDYEQYF.

The chain has TRBV6-6 and TRBJ2-2; TRBD2 agrees at 11 bases. The germline V gene encodes CDR1 MNHNY and CDR2 SVGAGI (reference sequence). V lost 5 bases and J lost 3; bases outside the gene matches: 2. The length of the CDR3 is 15 residues. CDR3 bases: TGTGCCAGCAGTGGACTAGCGGGCGACACCGGGGAGCTGTTTTTT. Encoded protein: CASSGLAGDTGELFF.

V is TRBV6-5 and J is TRBJ2-3; 9 bases are shared with TRBD2. The ends lost 6 bases at V and 5 bases at J; junction bases unmatched: 6. The CDR3 has 14 residues. Germline lookup yields CDR1 MNHEY and CDR2 SVGAGI. The CDR3 reads CASRPGLAVDTQYF. In DNA, the CDR3 is TGTGCCAGCAGGCCGGGACTAGCAGTAGATACGCAGTATTTT.